This T cell receptor beta chain was identified during a study of neoadjuvant anti-PD-1 for oral cavity cancer (TCRdb year 2021). With respect to the entire study: Before undergoing curative-intent surgical resection, most patients got three to four biweekly nivolumab doses at 3 mg/kg. There were eleven to twelve patients in the parent correlative cohort, and the response rate was around 35%. A fourth nivolumab dose was given around day 43 to patients without progression, and definitive surgical resection was performed in those patients on days 50-56. Patients with complete response, partial response or stable disease by RECIST 1.1 were defined as responders, whereas patients with progression were defined as non-responders. Study-wide findings and limitations: Higher pretreatment blood TCRbeta clonality and lower post-treatment tumor TCRbeta clonality were correlated with higher pretreatment blood Treg/Th17 ratios. Larger post-treatment sizes of preexisting intratumoral clones correlated with greater tumor shrinkage, suggesting expansion of preexisting clones contributed to response. TCR analyses included only three patients per response group, and the authors called for larger cohorts for validation.

Tumor libraries used mostly 4.8 ug of input genomic DNA for survey sequencing, with two replicates per sample. TCRbeta libraries were prepared with the immunoSEQ hsTCRbeta kit according to the manufacturer's instructions. An Illumina NovaSeq 6000 S4 flow cell was used to sequence the final libraries, which had first been combined to 3 nM. The study's own analysis went as follows. The immunoSEQ Analyzer was used for raw data preprocessing and quality control. The analysis was restricted to productive rearrangements, with each unique CDR3 amino acid sequence defining a clonotype. Repertoire clonality was estimated as the Gini-Simpson index, computed with the R package tcR. Student's t test was used to compare Gini indices, and Pearson correlation was used to assess associations with tumor size change. The source is immuneACCESS, and TCRdb retained only in-frame sequences with V and J called. Part of the clones is not carried over; for the studies checked, unresolved V genes explain less than half of this, and the remainder is unexplained. The V and J calls and the clone size are those of that table, but D and trimming were determined from the DNA. The table for this sample lists tens of thousands of clones; 26% of them were counted only once. The ten largest clonotypes hold about 16% of the sample.

Between the V and J ends, shortened by 6 bases and 6 bases respectively, the junction contains 13 bases. The CDR3 sequence holds 13 residues, the cysteine and phenylalanine included. Only the CDR3 DNA is retained, 39 bases long and in frame from the first base. The germline V gene encodes CDR1 SEHNR and CDR2 FQNEAQ (reference sequence). On this clone itself: Its binding antigen is unknown. No base quality values were provided; no much bigger clone lies one nucleotide off.

The time point label for this specimen denotes: after neoadjuvant nivolumab, at surgical resection. Patients were newly diagnosed with stage II-IVA oral cavity squamous cell carcinoma and had received no prior systemic or radiation treatment. The cohort consisted of patients with HPV-negative, locally advanced oral cavity squamous cell carcinoma. Samples were obtained from a longitudinal correlative study of a single-arm phase II trial of neoadjuvant nivolumab in oral cavity squamous cell carcinoma. Genomic DNA-based TCRbeta sequencing was performed on subject-matched pre- and post-treatment PBMCs and tumors from three responders and three non-responders. The Maxwell RSC DNA from Tissue kit was used to isolate genomic DNA from tumor tissue.

The sample here was tumor tissue, taken after nivolumab (anti-PD-1) treatment. The sequence came from a person between 40 and 85 years old with oral cavity squamous cell carcinoma. This chain joins TRBV7-9 to TRBJ2-3, with a weak D call of TRBD1 (6 bases match). DNA sequence: TGTGCCAGCAGTTGGGGGCAAGGGGATACGCAGTATTTT. Its product reads: CASSWGQGDTQYF.